Listed below are T cell receptor beta chains from one sample, sequenced in a study of cytomegalovirus exposure and HLA in healthy donors. Here immunoSEQ multiplex PCR was the method, and the copy in TCRdb shows in-frame clones only, minus some. This table holds 200,000 to 250,000 clones, over 80% found once. The sequenced material came from PBMCs. The receptors were gathered from a woman in her late teens or twenties in good health and CMV-seronegative. The CDR3 runs from the conserved cysteine through the conserved F or W. Fields, in order: V gene, D gene, J gene, clone size, CDR3 DNA, CDR3 protein. D genes are given only for firm matches. The size field is filled for only some rows; it gives once, few, many or a size class.

TRBV19,.,TRBJ1-2,few,TGTGCAACCCTAGCCCCTTATGGCTACACCTTC,CATLAPYGYTF
TRBV5-1,TRBD2,TRBJ2-7,.,TGCGCCAGCAGCAAGGGACTAGCGGGAGCTCCAACCTACGAGCAGTACTTC,CASSKGLAGAPTYEQYF
TRBV11-1,.,TRBJ2-6,.,TGTGCCAGCAGTCCGATTATCAGGGCCTCTGGGGCCAACGTCCTGACTTTC,CASSPIIRASGANVLTF
TRBV11-2,TRBD2,TRBJ2-5,.,TGTGCCAGCAGCGCCCGTCCGGGAGGGGCGGGACAAGAGACCCAGTACTTC,CASSARPGGAGQETQYF
TRBV6-6,.,TRBJ2-5,.,TGTGCCAGCTGCGCGGCCAAGGGGTGGGAGACCCAGTACTTC,CASCAAKGWETQYF
TRBV18,.,TRBJ2-3,.,TGTGCCAGCTCCGGGGGGCGGAAGCGCACAGATACGCAGTATTTT,CASSGGRKRTDTQYF
TRBV7-9,.,TRBJ1-5,.,TGTGCCAGCACATCGGCGGGCAATCAGCCCCAGCATTTT,CASTSAGNQPQHF
TRBV7-9,.,TRBJ1-4,.,TGTGCCAGCAGCTTAAGAAGCTCAAATGAAAAACTGTTTTTT,CASSLRSSNEKLFF
TRBV19,.,TRBJ1-1,.,TGTGCCAGTAGTTCACAGGGAGGGTCAGTCGTCACTGAAGCTTTCTTT,CASSSQGGSVVTEAFF
TRBV5-1,TRBD2,TRBJ2-1,.,TGCGCCAGCAGGGGAACCGGGACTAGCGCCCGTGGGCAGTTCTTC,CASRGTGTSARGQFF
TRBV28,TRBD1,TRBJ2-7,.,TGTGCCAGCACTTTAACCCCCCTTCGGGACAGGTACGAGCAGTACTTC,CASTLTPLRDRYEQYF
TRBV30,TRBD1,TRBJ1-2,few,TGTGCCTGGAGCCGGACAGGCGTCGGCTACACCTTC,CAWSRTGVGYTF
TRBV19,.,TRBJ1-5,.,TGTGCCAGTAGGGCCTTGGGGGGGAAGAATCAGCCCCAGCATTTT,CASRALGGKNQPQHF
TRBV2,.,TRBJ1-2,.,TGTGCCAGCAGTGAAGCGACATCCAACTATGGCTACACCTTC,CASSEATSNYGYTF
TRBV5-1,TRBD2,TRBJ2-1,.,TGCGCCAGCAGCTTGTTTAGCGGGACTTCCTACAATGAGCAGTTCTTC,CASSLFSGTSYNEQFF
TRBV6-1,TRBD2,TRBJ2-1,.,TGTGCCAGCAGTGTCCGAGAGCGGGAGATCAATGAGCAGTTCTTC,CASSVREREINEQFF
TRBV7-9,TRBD1,TRBJ1-2,few,TGTGCCAGCAGCTTCGGACAGGGGTTAGGCTACACCTTC,CASSFGQGLGYTF
TRBV2,TRBD1,TRBJ2-5,.,TGTGCCAGGGGGACAGGGCAAGAGACCCAGTACTTC,CARGTGQETQYF
TRBV30,TRBD1,TRBJ1-2,.,TGTGCCTGGGACGGGACAGCCGGAGGTGGCTACACCTTC,CAWDGTAGGGYTF
TRBV19,.,TRBJ2-4,few,TGTGCCAGTACTATGCCCGGTATCAAAAACATTCAGTACTTC,CASTMPGIKNIQYF
TRBV7-9,.,TRBJ1-4,.,TGTGCCAGCAGCCCCACCGGGACACATAATGAAAAACTGTTTTTT,CASSPTGTHNEKLFF
TRBV11-2,TRBD2,TRBJ2-7,once,TGTGCCAGCAGCTTAGATCGGCTAGCGGGGACCTACGAGCAGTACTTC,CASSLDRLAGTYEQYF
TRBV19,TRBD2,TRBJ2-3,.,TGTGCCAGTACCCCATCGGGACTAGGTACAGATACGCAGTATTTT,CASTPSGLGTDTQYF
TRBV5-1,TRBD1,TRBJ2-7,.,TGCGCCAGCAGCTTGTCCCAGGGGGTCGGGGCAGGTCCCCGCGAGCAGTACTTC,CASSLSQGVGAGPREQYF
TRBV25-1,TRBD1,TRBJ1-1,.,TGTGCCAGCAGTGCCTTAGGACAGGTCGACACTGAAGCTTTCTTT,CASSALGQVDTEAFF
TRBV25-1,.,TRBJ2-3,.,TGTGCCAGCAGTGAATTGTCACCCAGCGGAACAGATACGCAGTATTTT,CASSELSPSGTDTQYF
TRBV11-2,.,TRBJ1-2,few,TGTGCCAGCAGCTTAGAAGGAGGGGAGGCGTATGGCTACACCTTC,CASSLEGGEAYGYTF
TRBV2,.,TRBJ1-6,.,TGTGCCAGCAGGAGACAGGCACCCCTCCACTTT,CASRRQAPLHF
TRBV27,TRBD2,TRBJ2-7,.,TGTGCCAGCAGTTTAGCGGCTAGCGGGCTCTACGAGCAGTACTTC,CASSLAASGLYEQYF
TRBV7-3,.,TRBJ2-7,.,TGTGCCAGCAGCTTAAGCCCGGACGGGATCTACGAGCAGTACTTC,CASSLSPDGIYEQYF
TRBV30,TRBD1,TRBJ1-3,.,TGTGCCTGTGACAGGGCAACTGGAAACACCATATATTTT,CACDRATGNTIYF
TRBV15,TRBD1,TRBJ2-5,.,TGTGCCACCAGGGGCACAGGGGTCGAAGAGACCCAGTACTTC,CATRGTGVEETQYF
TRBV20-1,.,TRBJ1-2,.,TGCAGTGCTTGGAGCAGCTATGGCTACACCTTC,CSAWSSYGYTF
TRBV9,TRBD1,TRBJ2-2,.,TGTGCCAGCAACTTCGGGACAGGGGAGTTGGAGCTGTTTTTT,CASNFGTGELELFF
TRBV6-1,TRBD2,TRBJ2-7,.,TGTGCCAGCAGTGGGACTAGCGGGAGCGACGAGCAGTACTTC,CASSGTSGSDEQYF
TRBV5-1,TRBD2,TRBJ2-1,.,TGCGCCAGCAGCGAGACAGCGGGAGTCCACAATGAGCAGTTCTTC,CASSETAGVHNEQFF
TRBV29-1,TRBD2,TRBJ2-3,.,TGCAGCGCCCTAACGGGTAGCGGGGCATGGAAAAACACAGATACGCAGTATTTT,CSALTGSGAWKNTDTQYF
TRBV19,.,TRBJ1-5,once,TGTGCCATCCGGGACTTATTTAGCAATCAGCCCCAGCATTTT,CAIRDLFSNQPQHF
TRBV19,TRBD2,TRBJ2-1,once,TGTGCCAGTAGTATACCGCTAGCGGGAGGGTCTAGTGAGCAGTTCTTC,CASSIPLAGGSSEQFF
TRBV14,.,TRBJ2-5,.,TGTGCCAGCAGTTTTGTCGGGAAGACCCAGTACTTC,CASSFVGKTQYF
TRBV28,TRBD2,TRBJ2-2,.,TGTGCCAGCAGTGGATCCGGGACTAGCGGGACCGGGGAGCTGTTTTTT,CASSGSGTSGTGELFF
TRBV30,TRBD1,TRBJ1-1,.,TGTGCCTGGGGACAACAGGGGGCTAGGAACACTGAAGCTTTCTTT,CAWGQQGARNTEAFF
TRBV6-1,.,TRBJ2-7,.,TGTGCCAGCGGGGGCCTCAGTCGCGAGCAGTACTTC,CASGGLSREQYF
TRBV2,.,TRBJ2-1,.,TGTGCCAGCAGTGTTGGTCAGTACAATGAGCAGTTCTTC,CASSVGQYNEQFF
TRBV2,.,TRBJ2-7,few,TGTGCCAGCAGTGACCTAAGGCAGTACTTC,CASSDLRQYF
TRBV6-5,TRBD1,TRBJ1-5,.,TGTGCCAGCAGTCTACAGGGGTTGAGCAATCAGCCCCAGCATTTT,CASSLQGLSNQPQHF
TRBV6-4,TRBD2,TRBJ2-2,.,TGTGCCAGCAGTGCACTAGCGGGAGGGAACACCGGGGAGCTGTTTTTT,CASSALAGGNTGELFF
TRBV4-2,TRBD2,TRBJ2-7,.,TGTGCCAGCAGCCAAGATAGGGTAGCGGGAGTCTCCTACGAGCAGTACTTC,CASSQDRVAGVSYEQYF
TRBV6-1,.,TRBJ1-5,once,TGTGCCAGCAGTGATTATCTCCAGCCCCAGCATTTT,CASSDYLQPQHF
TRBV4-2,.,TRBJ2-3,.,TGTGCCAGCAGCCAGACAGTCACAGATACGCAGTATTTT,CASSQTVTDTQYF
TRBV20-1,.,TRBJ2-3,.,TGCAGTGCTAGCTGGCAGGCAACGCAGTATTTT,CSASWQATQYF
TRBV30,.,TRBJ1-1,.,TGTGCCTGGAGTGCACCCAGTGAGGGTATGAACACTGAAGCTTTCTTT,CAWSAPSEGMNTEAFF
TRBV4-1,.,TRBJ1-1,.,TGCGCCAGCAGCCCACGCCGACAGGCTTCGAACACTGAAGCTTTCTTT,CASSPRRQASNTEAFF
TRBV11-2,TRBD2,TRBJ2-7,.,TGTGCCAGCAGCTTAGTCGGGGCTCGACTAGCGGGACCCGAGCAGTACTTC,CASSLVGARLAGPEQYF
TRBV13,TRBD1,TRBJ1-1,.,TGTGCCAGCAGCTTAGGCCTGACAGGGGGCACTGAAGCTTTCTTT,CASSLGLTGGTEAFF